This T cell receptor beta chain was recorded in a study of blood T cell repertoires in COVID-19. Study as a whole: PBMCs, B-cell-depleted T cells, or T cells provided the cDNA or gDNA that made up the material.

Sequenced by immunoSEQ multiplex PCR; TCRdb stores in-frame clones only, minus some. The sample carries about 300,000 clones, over 75% recorded once. Germline V lookup: CDR1 LGHDT, CDR2 YNNKEL (reference sequence). Trimming pared 3 bases from V and 15 bases from J, leaving 15 bases between. The CDR3 totals 12 residues. What was sequenced was peripheral blood. This chain links TRBV3-1 (or the pseudogene TRBV3-2) with TRBJ2-1, with D possibly matching TRBD2 (5 bases). This TCR was sampled from a human donor in a cohort sampled during active COVID-19. The CDR3 DNA sequence: TGTGCCAGCAGCCACGAGGGAACTAGTCGGTTCTTC. Translation gives CASSHEGTSRFF.